This TCR beta chain comes out of a study of T cell responses to AZD1222 COVID-19 vaccine. With respect to this clone: The antigen is undetermined.

Assay: immunoSEQ multiplex PCR; the TCRdb copy retains only in-frame clones and omits some. This table has approximately 150,000 clones, more than 85% appearing once. The CDR3 is 16 residues long. In germline, CDR1 is SGDLS, CDR2 YYNGEE. J gave up 7 bases and V 2 bases, and 9 bases lay outside the gene matches. Findings and limits, study-wide: Spike-specific TCR breadth and depth were elevated following two AZD1222 doses. None of the repertoires were sampled until the peak T cell response had passed.

The receptor comes from an adult in good health. V gene TRBV9 combines with J gene TRBJ2-1; 10 nucleotides match TRBD2. This sample comprised peripheral blood, obtained on day 0 of AZD1222 vaccination. CDR3 nucleotide sequence: TGTGCCAGCAGCGTTTCTCGAGCGGGAGGGTGGAATGAGCAGTTCTTC. As protein: CASSVSRAGGWNEQFF.